Here is one TCR beta chain with its context. Its antigen is still unknown. The sample holds no much larger clone one base away, and base qualities are not on file. The germline V gene provides CDR1 SGHTA and CDR2 FQGTGA. At the junction V is shortened by 5 bases and J by 6 bases, with 10 bases in between. Including the terminal cysteine and phenylalanine, the CDR3 comprises 13 residues. Just CDR3 DNA is preserved here, 39 bases in frame from base 1. These data belong to a study of T cells in Graves' hyperthyroidism and ophthalmopathy (dated by TCRdb to about 2019). With respect to the entire study: Peripheral blood was collected at initial diagnosis, before any treatment. To identify TCR V-J signatures that set the groups apart, the researchers used a discovery cohort of 100 or so patients, made up of roughly 40 with Graves' ophthalmopathy and 55 to 65 with stable Graves' hyperthyroidism. TCR Vbeta CDR3 sequencing of 140 or so peripheral blood samples (over 40 ophthalmopathy, over 70 hyperthyroidism and around 17 progressor patients) is reported in the paper. The roughly 90 discovery patients were divided at random into training and test sets in a 7:3 ratio. After sampling, hyperthyroidism patients received methimazole starting at 30 mg daily, and ophthalmopathy patients received high-dose intravenous methylprednisolone. An independent validation cohort of under 20 hyperthyroidism patients and about 16 patients who later progressed to ophthalmopathy tested prospective prediction of ophthalmopathy. The study also compared thyroid tissue and blood T-cell repertoires from a handful of Graves' hyperthyroidism patients. What the study reported, not specific to this receptor: Most expanded thyroid clonotypes (frequency above 0.001) were also found in blood, which suggests that blood repertoires may mirror thyroid immune responses. In validation, progression to ophthalmopathy was predicted by the model with 55% to 71% sensitivity and roughly 72% specificity, a median of approximately 6.5 months before onset. No statistical method was used to set the sample size in advance, and investigators knew the group allocation. A model built on a 13 V-J signature distinguished ophthalmopathy from stable hyperthyroidism, reaching around 88% sensitivity and around 81% specificity in cross-validation and 80%/75% in testing.

The TCR beta CDR3 regions were amplified from RNA transcripts. The first round of RT-PCR for the TCR CDR3 was performed with the HTBI primer set and the Qiagen OneStep RT-PCR kit. Libraries were constructed in a second round of multiplex PCR, after which size selection and purification were performed. Paired-end sequencing of the libraries was performed with 100 bp reads on an Illumina HiSeq2000. The paper's processing steps were these. SOAPnuke was used to process the raw data, with reads discarded if the reads contained adapters or uncalled bases, had a mean Phred below 15, or lacked an exact constant-primer or identifier match. High-quality paired reads were merged using COPE v1.2.5, and each unique nucleotide sequence was defined as a clonotype. MiTCR v1.1 was used to align clonotypes to the IMGT TRBV, TRBD and TRBJ reference segments. Analysis was restricted to V-J combinations with a frequency above 0.0001, which covered 98% to 99.2% of repertoires. The TCS score was defined as the ratio of F50 (clonal expansion) to E x V (chaos), calculated using BLOSUM62-based TCRdist between CDR3 peptides within each V-J. Welch's t-statistics and random forest reduced roughly 500 V-J features to 13, which were used in a naive Bayes classifier (R e1071). The public reads were reprocessed in TCRdb via fastp at Q25 and MiXCR, keeping in-frame beta chains. Under each unique CDR3 protein, matching rows form one entry showing the most common genes and DNA. The V and J calls were determined by TCRdb, not by the authors. Here the sample has about 400,000 distinct CDR3 sequences; less than 20% occur a single time. Roughly 13% of the sample comes from the top ten.

Stable Graves' hyperthyroidism was defined as no progression to ophthalmopathy during 18 months of follow-up. Hyperthyroidism patients were newly diagnosed, with disease duration under 2 months, and aged 18 to 65 years. The study excluded patients with uncontrolled infections, other autoimmune diseases, pregnancy or lactation. Clinical symptoms, serum thyroxine and TRAb, thyroid ultrasound, and orbital computed tomography formed the basis for the diagnoses. PBMCs were separated from roughly 10 ml of fresh peripheral blood using Ficoll-Paque density gradient centrifugation. Total RNA was extracted using Trizol reagent, and RNA quality was assessed on an Agilent 2100 Bioanalyzer.

Sequencing was done on a sample of blood. The receptor chain draws on TRBV7-3 and TRBJ2-2, with TRBD1 as a weak D call on 6 bases. This receptor was taken from a young woman with Graves' hyperthyroidism. The CDR3 has the sequence CASSPGVSGELFF. The bases read TGTGCCAGCAGCCCAGGGGTTTCCGGGGAGCTGTTTTTT. Here the CDR3 is joined to the reference TRBV7-3 and TRBJ2-2 genes, and the full variable domain is: GAGVSQTPSNKVTEKGKYVELRCDPISGHTALYWYRQSLGQGPEFLIYFQGTGAADDSGLPNDRFFAVRPEGSVSTLKIQRTERGDSAVYLCASSPGVSGELFFGEGSRLTVL.